The source of this T cell receptor (beta chain) is a study of cytomegalovirus exposure and HLA in healthy donors. Primers included in the PCR were 60 Vbeta and 13 Jbeta primers. The authors' processing: There were tens of millions of unique TCR beta chains by a later count, and 10 million to 12 million of them were shared. Profiling relied on immunoSEQ multiplex PCR, and the TCRdb table lists in-frame clones only, not all of them. That table furnishes V, J and clone size, whereas the DNA furnished D and trimming. The table lists 180,000 or so clones, around 85% of them singletons, with 7.5% to 10% in the top ten. The germline gives CDR1 LNHDA, CDR2 SQIVND (reference sequence). V was clipped by 2 bases and J by 0 bases; unmatched bases: 13. The CDR3 runs 20 residues.

V usage is TRBV19 and J usage is TRBJ2-1; TRBD1 agrees at 10 bases. This TCR came from a man aged 18-30 years in good health and CMV-seropositive. Sequenced: PBMCs. In DNA form, the CDR3 reads TGTGCCAGTAGTATACCTCCCCTTTGGAGGACAGGGGGCTCCTACAATGAGCAGTTCTTC. It encodes CASSIPPLWRTGGSYNEQFF. The full variable domain, rest sourced from reference TRBV19 and TRBJ2-1, is DGGITQSPKYLFRKEGQNVTLSCEQNLNHDAMYWYRQDPGQGLRLIYYSQIVNDFQKGDIAEGYSVSREKKESFPLTVTSAQKNPTAFYLCASSIPPLWRTGGSYNEQFFGPGTRLTVL.